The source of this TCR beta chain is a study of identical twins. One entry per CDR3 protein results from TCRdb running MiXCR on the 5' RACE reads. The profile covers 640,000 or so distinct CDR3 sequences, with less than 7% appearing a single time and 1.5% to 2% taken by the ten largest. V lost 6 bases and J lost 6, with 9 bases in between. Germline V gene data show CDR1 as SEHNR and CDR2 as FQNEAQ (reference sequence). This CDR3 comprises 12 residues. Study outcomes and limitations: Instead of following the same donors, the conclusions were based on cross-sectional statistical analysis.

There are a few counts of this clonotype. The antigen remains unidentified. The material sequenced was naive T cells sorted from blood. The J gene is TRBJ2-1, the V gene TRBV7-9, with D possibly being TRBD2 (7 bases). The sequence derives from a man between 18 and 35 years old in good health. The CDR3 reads CASRRGLNEQFF. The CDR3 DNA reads TGTGCCAGCAGGCGGGGGCTCAATGAGCAGTTCTTC.